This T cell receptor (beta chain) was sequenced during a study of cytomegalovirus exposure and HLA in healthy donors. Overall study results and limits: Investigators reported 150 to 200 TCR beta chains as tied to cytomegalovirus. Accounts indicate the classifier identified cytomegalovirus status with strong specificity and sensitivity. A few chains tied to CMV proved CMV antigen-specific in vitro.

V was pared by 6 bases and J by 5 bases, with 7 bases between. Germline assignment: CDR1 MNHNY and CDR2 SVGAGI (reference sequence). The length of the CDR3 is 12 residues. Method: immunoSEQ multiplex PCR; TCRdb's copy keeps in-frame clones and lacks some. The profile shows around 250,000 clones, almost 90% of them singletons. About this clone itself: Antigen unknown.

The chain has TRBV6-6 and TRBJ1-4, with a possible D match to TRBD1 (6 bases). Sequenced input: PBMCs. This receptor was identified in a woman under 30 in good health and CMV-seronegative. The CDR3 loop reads CASRQGNEKLFF. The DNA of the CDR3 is TGTGCCAGCAGACAGGGAAATGAAAAACTGTTTTTT.